Shown below are 29 T cell receptor beta chains from a single sample sequenced in a study of blood T cell repertoires in COVID-19. Only in-frame clones appear in the TCRdb table, and some are missing; sequencing was by immunoSEQ multiplex PCR. The sample holds approximately 280,000 clones; around 85% are singletons and the top ten take almost 1.5%. Sequenced: peripheral blood. The receptors stem from a human donor with COVID-19, enrolled during active disease. The donor label of this sample is uncertain.

J is TRBJ2-7 and V is TRBV9, with 11 bases lining up with TRBD2. The CDR3 is made up of 16 amino acids. Looked up from germline, CDR1 is SGDLS and CDR2 is YYNGEE. V gave up 0 bases and J gave up 4 bases; unmatched junction bases: 6. The chain's CDR3 is CASSVGYSGRDYEQYF. For the CDR3, the DNA is TGTGCCAGCAGCGTAGGGTATAGCGGGAGGGATTACGAGCAGTACTTC.

The V call is TRBV9, the J call TRBJ2-1, with D tentatively TRBD1 (5 bases). The CDR3 length is 16 residues. Trimming left V 0 bases short and J 0 bases short, with 10 bases between. Per germline, CDR1 SGDLS and CDR2 YYNGEE. CDR3 protein: CASSVGGSLSYNEQFF. In DNA, the CDR3 is TGTGCCAGCAGCGTAGGGGGCAGCCTCTCCTACAATGAGCAGTTCTTC.

The rearrangement joins TRBV7-3 to TRBJ1-1, with 8 bases that match TRBD1. The J segment lost 4 bases and the V segment lost 5 bases, leaving 9 bases of the junction unmatched. The CDR3 length is 15 residues. The V gene's germline CDR1 is SGHTA and CDR2 FQGTGA. The CDR3 sequence is CASSTQTGAGTEAFF. The CDR3 nucleotides are TGTGCCAGCAGCACCCAGACAGGGGCGGGCACTGAAGCTTTCTTT. The full variable domain, with the rest looked up from reference TRBV7-3 and TRBJ1-1, is GAGVSQTPSNKVTEKGKYVELRCDPISGHTALYWYRQSLGQGPEFLIYFQGTGAADDSGLPNDRFFAVRPEGSVSTLKIQRTERGDSAVYLCASSTQTGAGTEAFFGQGTRLTVV.

The rearrangement joins TRBV28 to TRBJ2-2; D gene uncertain. Germline V lookup: CDR1 MDHEN, CDR2 SYDVKM. V was pared by 8 bases and J by 4 bases, with 11 bases between. The CDR3 has 13 residues. CDR3 sequence: CASHAPSTGELFF. CDR3 nucleotides: TGTGCCAGCCACGCGCCGAGCACCGGGGAGCTGTTTTTT.

The rearrangement joins TRBV2 to TRBJ2-2, with D perhaps matching TRBD2 (6 bases). The CDR3 consists of 19 residues. Germline V gene sequence: CDR1 SNHLY, CDR2 FYNNEI. Trimming left V 2 bases short and J 4 bases short, with 23 bases between. The CDR3: CASSEPAVVAEAGTGELFF. Here the CDR3 DNA reads TGTGCCAGCAGTGAACCCGCAGTGGTAGCGGAGGCGGGCACCGGGGAGCTGTTTTTT.

The CDR3 coding sequence is TGTGCCAGCAGGTTAAGCGGGGGAAGCAATCAGCCCCAGCATTTT. Protein sequence: CASRLSGGSNQPQHF. The V and J genes are TRBV27 and TRBJ1-5; maybe TRBD1 (5 bases). CDR3 length: 15 amino acids. V lost 6 bases and J lost 1, with 13 bases in between. Germline CDR1 MNHEY, CDR2 SMNVEV (reference sequence).

V usage is TRBV5-6 and J usage is TRBJ1-5, with TRBD1 identical over 9 bases. The CDR3 has 15 amino acids. The junction had 5 bases not matched to a gene; V was cut back by 1 base and J by 6 bases. Per the germline V gene, CDR1 is SGHDT and CDR2 is YYEEEE. The CDR3 DNA reads as TGTGCCAGCAGCTTGTTACAGGGGGCAGCTCAGCCCCAGCATTTT. This gives the protein CASSLLQGAAQPQHF.

The chain combines TRBV18 with TRBJ2-3; D perhaps matches TRBD1 (5 bases). The germline V and J ends were trimmed by 3 bases and 1 base, with 17 bases remaining between them. The CDR3 is made up of 17 amino acids. The V gene's germline CDR1 is KGHSH and CDR2 LQKENI. CDR3: CASSPLKGNSGTDTQYF. CDR3 coding DNA: TGTGCCAGCTCACCGCTTAAGGGGAATTCGGGCACAGATACGCAGTATTTT.

The V call is TRBV29-1, the J call TRBJ2-1, with TRBD2 identical over 14 bases. Germline V gives CDR1 SQVTM, CDR2 ANQGSEA. Trimming took 6 bases from V and 10 from J; bases not matched to a gene: 8. This CDR3 has 14 residues. The CDR3 sequence: CSVPGTSGRYEQFF. The CDR3 nucleotides read TGCAGCGTCCCCGGGACTAGCGGGAGATACGAGCAGTTCTTC.

The chain recombines TRBV5-6 with TRBJ2-1; the match to TRBD2 covers 15 bases. Per germline, CDR1 SGHDT and CDR2 YYEEEE. This CDR3 region has 19 residues. The ends lost 1 base at V and 1 base at J; junction bases unmatched: 6. CDR3 residues: CASSLLFGTSGRSYNEQFF. The CDR3 nucleotides read TGTGCCAGCAGCTTGTTGTTTGGGACTAGCGGGAGGTCCTACAATGAGCAGTTCTTC.

This chain uses TRBV5-1 with TRBJ1-4; D ambiguous. The CDR3 spans 12 residues. With 0 bases removed from V and 8 bases from J, the gap between germline ends came to 5 bases. Germline V gene sequence: CDR1 SGHRS, CDR2 YFSETQ. In DNA, the CDR3 is TGCGCCAGCAGCTTGGAGCGGGAAAAACTGTTTTTT. It specifies CASSLEREKLFF.

The genes are TRBV3-1 (or the pseudogene TRBV3-2) and TRBJ1-5; D may be TRBD1 (6 bases). Germline CDR1 is LGHDT and CDR2 is YNNKEL (reference sequence). V lost 0 bases and J 0 bases, leaving 9 bases between the germline ends. The CDR3 loop spans 16 amino acids. The chain's CDR3 is CASSQDAGASNQPQHF. As DNA, the CDR3 is TGTGCCAGCAGCCAAGATGCAGGGGCTAGCAATCAGCCCCAGCATTTT.

V and J are TRBV6-1 and TRBJ2-7; TRBD1 aligns across 10 bases. V shed 3 bases and J 3 bases; nucleotides not matched to a gene: 5. This CDR3 contains 15 residues. Germline V gene data show CDR1 as MNHNS and CDR2 as SASEGT. CDR3 bases: TGTGCCAGCAGTGAGTCGGGACAGGGGTACTACGAGCAGTACTTC. As protein: CASSESGQGYYEQYF.

This clone occurred once. This rearrangement joins TRBV3-1 (or the pseudogene TRBV3-2) to TRBJ2-7, with a weak D call TRBD1 (6 bases). This CDR3 region has 17 residues. CDR1 and CDR2 (germline): LGHDT, YNNKEL (reference sequence). Trimming shortened V by 1 base and J by 1 base, and 17 bases separated the two germline ends. The CDR3 DNA sequence: TGTGCCAGCAGCCAAGGAACAGGGTGGGTCTTATCCTACGAGCAGTACTTC. Residues: CASSQGTGWVLSYEQYF.

V is TRBV2 and J is TRBJ1-1, with 7 bases matching TRBD1. The CDR3 is made up of 13 amino acids. Germline V gene lookup returns CDR1 SNHLY and CDR2 FYNNEI. J was trimmed by 0 bases and V by 6 bases; bases with no gene match: 1. CDR3 sequence (DNA): TGTGCCAGCAGGGGACAGTTGAACACTGAAGCTTTCTTT. This encodes CASRGQLNTEAFF.

V gene TRBV5-1 combines with J gene TRBJ2-1, with 7 bases lining up with TRBD2. CDR3 length: 15 residues. The ends lost 3 bases at V and 7 bases at J; junction bases unmatched: 10. Germline lookup yields CDR1 SGHRS and CDR2 YFSETQ. The CDR3 region is CASSSQATRGNEQFF. CDR3 in DNA: TGCGCCAGCAGCTCACAGGCCACGCGGGGGAATGAGCAGTTCTTC. Looking up the rest from reference TRBV5-1 and TRBJ2-1 gives the full variable domain: KAGVTQTPRYLIKTRGQQVTLSCSPISGHRSVSWYQQTPGQGLQFLFEYFSETQRNKGNFPGRFSGRQFSNSRSEMNVSTLELGDSALYLCASSSQATRGNEQFFGPGTRLTVL.

The chain links TRBV10-1 to TRBJ1-2; 9 nucleotides agree with TRBD1. This CDR3 comprises 15 residues. The V gene end was trimmed by 9 bases and the J gene end by 3 bases; junction bases not matched to a gene: 11. Germline V gives CDR1 WNHNN, CDR2 SYGVQD (reference sequence). This CDR3 reads CARMYRGPRDYGYTF. CDR3 DNA: TGCGCCAGGATGTACAGGGGGCCAAGGGACTATGGCTACACCTTC.

The chain joins TRBV5-6 to TRBJ2-1; TRBD2 agrees at 11 bases. The CDR3 consists of 15 residues. Germline V gene lookup returns CDR1 SGHDT and CDR2 YYEEEE. Trimming cost V 0 bases and J 8 bases; bases outside gene matches: 4. The chain's CDR3 is CASSLVLAGGYEQFF. The CDR3 nucleotides read TGTGCCAGCAGCTTGGTTCTAGCGGGAGGCTATGAGCAGTTCTTC.

The chain employs TRBV2 and TRBJ2-4; 8 bases agree with TRBD2. This CDR3 has 17 residues. The ends lost 7 bases at V and 0 bases at J; junction bases unmatched: 11. The germline CDR1 and CDR2 sequences are SNHLY and FYNNEI. CDR3 coding DNA: TGTGCCAGCAATCAGGGGCTAGCGGGCTTAGCCAAAAACATTCAGTACTTC. This codes for CASNQGLAGLAKNIQYF.

The chain employs TRBV18 and TRBJ1-4; D possibly corresponds to TRBD1 (5 bases). This CDR3 is built from 16 residues. Trimming removed 4 bases at V and 4 bases at J, with 16 bases between. Germline loops: CDR1 KGHSH, CDR2 LQKENI. This CDR3 reads CASSQGGAAFNEKLFF. In DNA, the CDR3 is TGTGCCAGCTCACAAGGTGGGGCAGCCTTTAATGAAAAACTGTTTTTT.

In its sample, this clone was seen a few times. The genes are TRBV7-3 and TRBJ1-1; perhaps TRBD1 as D (5 bases). Deletions cut 5 bases from V and 1 base from J, with 8 bases between. Germline V gene sequence: CDR1 SGHTA, CDR2 FQGTGA. The CDR3 runs 13 residues. The DNA for the CDR3 is TGTGCCAGCAGCCGAACAGGGAACACTGAAGCTTTCTTT. Translation gives CASSRTGNTEAFF.

The chain uses TRBV30 and TRBJ1-1, with D maybe TRBD1 (5 bases). The CDR3 length is 13 residues. V lost 4 bases and J lost 10, with 19 bases in between. Germline V CDR1 and CDR2: GTSNPN, SVGIG (reference sequence). The DNA for the CDR3 is TGTGCCTGGAAAGCAGGGATAAGAGGTCCAGCTTTCTTT. Translation gives CAWKAGIRGPAFF.

V and J are TRBV6-5 and TRBJ2-3, with a weak D call TRBD1 (6 bases). The CDR3 is 14 residues long. V was trimmed by 5 bases and J by 1 base, leaving 10 bases between them. Germline V lookup: CDR1 MNHEY, CDR2 SVGAGI. CDR3 residues: CASSLRTGTDTQYF. The CDR3 bases are TGTGCCAGCAGTCTCCGGACAGGCACAGATACGCAGTATTTT.

The chain links TRBV13 to TRBJ2-1; 10 positions agree with TRBD2. The CDR3 is made up of 14 amino acids. Germline loops: CDR1 PRHDT, CDR2 FYEKMQ (reference sequence). V was clipped by 4 bases and J by 9 bases; unmatched bases: 6. The CDR3 DNA sequence: TGTGCCAGCAGCTCTAGCGGGAGAGGGGCTGAGCAGTTCTTC. It encodes CASSSSGRGAEQFF.

CDR3 sequence reads: CASSEQAGGPDTQYF. In DNA form, the CDR3 reads TGCGCCAGCAGTGAGCAAGCGGGAGGACCAGATACGCAGTATTTT. The rearrangement links TRBV10-2 to TRBJ2-3, with 9 bases that match TRBD2. CDR1 WSHSY and CDR2 SAAADI come from the germline V gene. This CDR3 comprises 15 residues. V lost 2 bases to trimming and J lost 4 bases; unmatched junction nucleotides: 4.

This clone was observed a handful of times. J is TRBJ1-2 and V is TRBV6-5; weak D call: TRBD1 (5 bases). This CDR3 has 15 residues. The germline V and J ends were trimmed by 6 bases and 3 bases, with 17 bases remaining between them. Germline-derived CDR1 and CDR2 are MNHEY and SVGAGI. The DNA for the CDR3 is TGTGCCAGCAGCCCCACCCCGAGGACACACTATGGCTACACCTTC. This translates into CASSPTPRTHYGYTF.

The rearrangement joins TRBV28 to TRBJ1-4; the match to TRBD1 covers 10 bases. CDR1 and CDR2 (germline): MDHEN, SYDVKM. V shed 9 bases, J shed 8 bases, and the junction held 15 bases outside the gene matches. This CDR3 region has 16 residues. CDR3 nucleotides: TGTGCCAGTTATACCGCCCGGGACAGGGGACGGGAAAAACTGTTTTTT. Translating gives CASYTARDRGREKLFF.

This clone was observed a few times. This chain joins TRBV3-1 (or the pseudogene TRBV3-2) and TRBJ2-1; 8 nucleotides agree with TRBD2. Per the germline V gene, CDR1 is LGHDT and CDR2 is YNNKEL (reference sequence). This CDR3 has 16 amino acids. J lost 6 bases, V lost 2 bases, and 9 bases had no gene match. The CDR3 DNA reads as TGTGCCAGCAGCCAAAGAAACGGGAGGGCCGTCAATGAGCAGTTCTTC. This gives the protein CASSQRNGRAVNEQFF.

The gene calls are TRBV24-1 and TRBJ1-2; possibly TRBD1 for D (6 bases). The CDR3 is 13 amino acids. CDR1 and CDR2 from the germline V gene are KGHDR and SFDVKD. V was shortened by 7 bases and J by 7 bases, with 15 bases between the two germline ends. CDR3 nucleotide sequence: TGTGCCACCAGGCCACCGGGGGGCGGTGGCTACACCTTC. Amino acid sequence: CATRPPGGGGYTF.